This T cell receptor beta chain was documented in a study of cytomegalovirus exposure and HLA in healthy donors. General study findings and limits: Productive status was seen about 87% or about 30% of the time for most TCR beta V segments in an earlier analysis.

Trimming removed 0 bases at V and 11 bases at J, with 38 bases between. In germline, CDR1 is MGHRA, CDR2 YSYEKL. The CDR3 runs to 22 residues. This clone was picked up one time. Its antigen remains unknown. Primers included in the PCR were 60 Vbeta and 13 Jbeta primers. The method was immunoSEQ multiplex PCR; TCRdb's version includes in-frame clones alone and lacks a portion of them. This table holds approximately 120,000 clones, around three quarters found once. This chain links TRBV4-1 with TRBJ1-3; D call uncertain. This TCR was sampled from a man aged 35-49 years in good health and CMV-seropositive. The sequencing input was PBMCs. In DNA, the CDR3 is TGCGCCAGCAGCCAAGATGCAGGCAGGCTTCTTTCTTTTTCTCTGGAAACACACGCCATATATTTT. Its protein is CASSQDAGRLLSFSLETHAIYF.